Shown below are 8 T cell receptor beta chains from a single sample sequenced in a study of cytomegalovirus exposure and HLA in healthy donors. Profiled with immunoSEQ multiplex PCR; TCRdb holds only in-frame clones, not every one. The profile shows around 220,000 clones, roughly 88% of them singletons. Source material: PBMCs. These TCRs come from a woman aged 25 to 39 in good health and CMV-seropositive.

This rearrangement joins TRBV7-8 to TRBJ2-3, with TRBD2 identical over 10 bases. Germline CDR1 is SGHVS and CDR2 is FQNEAQ. V dropped 5 bases and J dropped 0; count of bases not matched to a gene: 8. The CDR3 runs 17 residues. The CDR3 bases are TGTGCCAGCAGCACCCTTAGCGGGAGGTCTAGCACAGATACGCAGTATTTT. This sequence encodes CASSTLSGRSSTDTQYF. Filled out from reference TRBV7-8 and TRBJ2-3, the complete variable domain reads GAGVSQSPRYKVAKRGQDVALRCDPISGHVSLFWYQQALGQGPEFLTYFQNEAQLDKSGLPSDRFFAERPEGSVSTLKIQRTQQEDSAVYLCASSTLSGRSSTDTQYFGPGTRLTVL.

The rearrangement links TRBV11-2 to TRBJ2-2; D is ambiguous. This CDR3 has 14 residues. Trimming shortened V by 2 bases and J by 8 bases, and 12 bases separated the two germline ends. Germline values: CDR1 SGHAT, CDR2 FQNNGV. The CDR3 here is CASSLTTGLGELFF. The CDR3 bases are TGTGCCAGCAGCTTAACGACTGGATTGGGGGAGCTGTTTTTT.

This chain connects TRBV27 to TRBJ2-1, with 8 nucleotides matching TRBD1. Trimming removed 7 bases from V and 1 base from J; junction bases left unmatched: 3. Germline V CDR1 and CDR2: MNHEY, SMNVEV (reference sequence). The length of the CDR3 is 14 residues. As DNA, the CDR3 is TGTGCCAGCATGCAGGGGGCGTCCTACAATGAGCAGTTCTTC. Translated, it gives CASMQGASYNEQFF.

The rearrangement links TRBV13 to TRBJ1-1; 8 bases fit TRBD1. The CDR3 totals 16 residues. V shed 4 bases and J 1 base; nucleotides not matched to a gene: 8. CDR1 is PRHDT, CDR2 FYEKMQ, per germline (reference sequence). This chain's CDR3 is CASSSKYRGRNTEAFF. The DNA of the CDR3 is TGTGCCAGCAGCTCGAAATACAGGGGGAGGAACACTGAAGCTTTCTTT.

V gene TRBV4-1 combines with J gene TRBJ1-5, with D perhaps TRBD1 (5 bases). There are 15 residues in the CDR3. Trimming stripped 4 bases from V and 4 bases from J, with 14 bases between. The V gene's germline CDR1 is MGHRA and CDR2 YSYEKL. The CDR3 protein is CASSPRDGHNQPQHF. Here the CDR3 DNA reads TGCGCCAGCAGCCCCCGGGACGGCCATAATCAGCCCCAGCATTTT.

The V gene is TRBV27, the J gene TRBJ1-5; TRBD1 agrees at 10 bases. J gave up 4 bases and V 5 bases, and 5 bases lay outside the gene matches. Germline assignment: CDR1 MNHEY and CDR2 SMNVEV (reference sequence). The CDR3 has 15 amino acids. CDR3 in DNA: TGTGCCAGCAGTCTAGGGACAGGGGCTAATCAGCCCCAGCATTTT. The encoded protein is CASSLGTGANQPQHF.

The gene calls are TRBV4-3 and TRBJ1-4, with D possibly TRBD1 on 6 matching bases. The CDR3 spans 16 residues. Looked up from germline, CDR1 is LGHNA and CDR2 is YSLEER. V was pared by 0 bases and J by 6 bases, with 14 bases between. This CDR3 reads CASSQEGAGSYEKLFF. CDR3 coding DNA: TGCGCCAGCAGCCAAGAGGGGGCCGGTTCTTATGAAAAACTGTTTTTT.

This chain links TRBV30 with TRBJ2-2, with D possibly being TRBD2 (5 bases). The germline gives CDR1 GTSNPN, CDR2 SVGIG (reference sequence). This CDR3 region has 14 residues. Trimming removed 2 bases from V and 7 bases from J, with 14 bases in between. DNA of the CDR3: TGTGCCTGGAGTAGCGGAACCTTCGGCGGGGAGCTGTTTTTT. Its protein product is CAWSSGTFGGELFF.